The source of this TCR beta chain is a study of blood T cells in healthy people across ages. Each donor was a healthy Caucasian individual from Russia, aged about 6 to 95. Next came a second PCR, run for roughly 6 to 11 cycles, which used a sample-barcoded 5' primer along with a J-beta primer mix. TCRdb fed the 5' RACE reads into MiXCR, producing one record per CDR3 protein. The repertoire includes over 1,200,000 distinct CDR3 sequences, roughly 64% of them detected once, and about 6.7% sits in the top ten. CDR3 size: 13 residues. Trimming pared 11 bases from V and 3 bases from J, leaving 16 bases between. Germline V gene lookup returns CDR1 SNHLY and CDR2 FYNNEI.

The sequenced sample was blood. The TCR sequence derives from a young man in good health. The chain links TRBV2 to TRBJ1-1; the D is unclear. The CDR3 DNA reads as TGTGCCGTTTCGGTGATGAGGTACACTGAAGCTTTCTTT. Protein product: CAVSVMRYTEAFF.